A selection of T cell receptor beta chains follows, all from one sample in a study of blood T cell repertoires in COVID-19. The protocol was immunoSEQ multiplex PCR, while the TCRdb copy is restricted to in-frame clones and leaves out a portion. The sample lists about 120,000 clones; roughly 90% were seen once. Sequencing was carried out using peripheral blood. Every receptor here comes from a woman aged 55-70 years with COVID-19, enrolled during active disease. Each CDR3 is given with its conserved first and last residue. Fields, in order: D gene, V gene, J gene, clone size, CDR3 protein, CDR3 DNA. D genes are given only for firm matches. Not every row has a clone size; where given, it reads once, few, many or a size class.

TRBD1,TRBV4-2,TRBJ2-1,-,CASSQDEGAHNEQFF,TGTGCCAGCAGCCAAGATGAGGGGGCGCACAATGAGCAGTTCTTC
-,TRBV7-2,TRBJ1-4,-,CASSTPGDVDEKLFF,TGTGCCAGCAGCACACCGGGGGATGTTGATGAAAAACTGTTTTTT
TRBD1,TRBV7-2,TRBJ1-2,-,CASSFPGTVYYGYTF,TGTGCCAGCAGCTTCCCCGGGACAGTATACTATGGCTACACCTTC
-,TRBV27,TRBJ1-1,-,CASSLPGRGTEAFF,TGTGCCAGCAGTCTCCCAGGACGGGGCACTGAAGCTTTCTTT
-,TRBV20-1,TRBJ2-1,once,CSGPENNEQFF,TGCAGTGGTCCAGAAAACAATGAGCAGTTCTTC
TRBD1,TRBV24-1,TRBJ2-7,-,CATSGADRKSELESYEQYF,TGTGCCACCAGTGGGGCGGACAGGAAAAGCGAATTAGAATCCTACGAGCAGTACTTC
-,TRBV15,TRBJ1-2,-,CATSRWGQREHGYTF,TGTGCCACCAGCAGATGGGGACAAAGGGAGCATGGCTACACCTTC
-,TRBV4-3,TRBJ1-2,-,CASSQVRGVGGYTF,TGCGCCAGCAGCCAAGTTCGGGGAGTCGGTGGCTACACCTTC
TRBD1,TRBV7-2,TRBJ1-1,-,CASSSQGGNTEAFF,TGTGCCAGCAGCTCACAGGGGGGGAACACTGAAGCTTTCTTT
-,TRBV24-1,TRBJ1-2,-,CATSPITGALYGYTF,TGTGCCACCAGTCCCATAACGGGAGCTCTCTATGGCTACACCTTC
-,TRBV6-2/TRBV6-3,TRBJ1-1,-,CASSPLGGDTEAFF,TGTGCCAGCAGTCCCCTAGGGGGGGACACTGAAGCTTTCTTT
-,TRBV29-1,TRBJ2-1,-,CSVRALGDEQFF,TGCAGCGTTCGGGCTCTAGGGGATGAGCAGTTCTTC
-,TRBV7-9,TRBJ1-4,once,CASSLDRVANEKLFF,TGTGCCAGCAGCTTAGACAGGGTCGCTAATGAAAAACTGTTTTTT
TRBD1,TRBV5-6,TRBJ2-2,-,CASSPIGGTGPGELFF,TGTGCCAGCAGCCCCATAGGGGGGACAGGGCCCGGGGAGCTGTTTTTT
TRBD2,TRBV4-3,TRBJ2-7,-,CASSLRLAGARYEQYF,TGCGCCAGCAGCCTTCGACTAGCGGGGGCCCGCTACGAGCAGTACTTC
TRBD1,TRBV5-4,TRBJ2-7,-,CASSSPGQTTYEQYF,TGTGCCAGCAGCTCGCCGGGACAGACTACCTACGAGCAGTACTTC
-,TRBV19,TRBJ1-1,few,CASSARRDTEAFF,TGTGCCAGTAGTGCGAGACGGGACACTGAAGCTTTCTTT
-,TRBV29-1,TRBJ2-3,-,CSVEDRWRSSTDTQYF,TGCAGCGTTGAAGATCGGTGGAGATCTAGCACAGATACGCAGTATTTT
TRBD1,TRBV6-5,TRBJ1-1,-,CASSRRTGMNTEAFF,TGTGCCAGCAGTCGGAGGACAGGGATGAACACTGAAGCTTTCTTT
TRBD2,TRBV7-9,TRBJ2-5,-,CASSLVLADLETQYF,TGTGCCAGCAGCTTAGTTCTAGCGGATCTGGAGACCCAGTACTTC
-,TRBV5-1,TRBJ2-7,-,CASSLGGRDSYEQYF,TGCGCCAGCAGCTTGGGTGGGCGGGACTCCTACGAGCAGTACTTC
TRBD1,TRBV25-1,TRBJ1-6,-,CASGQTGGNSPLHF,TGTGCCAGCGGTCAGACAGGGGGTAATTCACCCCTCCACTTT
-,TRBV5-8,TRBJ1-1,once,CASSLGQRVTEAFF,TGTGCCAGCAGCTTGGGACAGCGGGTCACTGAAGCTTTCTTT
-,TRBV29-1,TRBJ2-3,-,CSVPGSWPHTDTQYF,TGCAGCGTTCCTGGTTCTTGGCCCCACACAGATACGCAGTATTTT
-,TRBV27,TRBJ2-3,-,CASSPQIPSPTSTDTQYF,TGTGCCAGCAGTCCGCAGATTCCCTCTCCGACTAGCACAGATACGCAGTATTTT
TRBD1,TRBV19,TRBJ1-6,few,CASKDRGGSPLHF,TGTGCCAGTAAGGACAGGGGAGGCTCACCCCTCCACTTT
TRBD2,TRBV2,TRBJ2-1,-,CASSPGGFNAYNEQFF,TGTGCCAGCAGCCCGGGGGGGTTTAATGCCTACAATGAGCAGTTCTTC